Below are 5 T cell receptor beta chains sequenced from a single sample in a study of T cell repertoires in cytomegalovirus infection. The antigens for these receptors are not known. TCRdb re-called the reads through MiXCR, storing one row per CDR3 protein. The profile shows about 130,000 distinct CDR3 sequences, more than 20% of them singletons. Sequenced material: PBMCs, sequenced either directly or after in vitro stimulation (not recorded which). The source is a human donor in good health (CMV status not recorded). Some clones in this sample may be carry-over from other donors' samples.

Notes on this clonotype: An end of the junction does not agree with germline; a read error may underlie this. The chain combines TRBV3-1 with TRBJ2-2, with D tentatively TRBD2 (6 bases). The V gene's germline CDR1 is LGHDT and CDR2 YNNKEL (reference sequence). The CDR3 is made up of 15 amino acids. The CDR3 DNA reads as TGTGCCAGCAGACAAGCGGGTCGCAACACCGGGGAGCTGTTTTTT. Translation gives CASRQAGRNTGELFF.

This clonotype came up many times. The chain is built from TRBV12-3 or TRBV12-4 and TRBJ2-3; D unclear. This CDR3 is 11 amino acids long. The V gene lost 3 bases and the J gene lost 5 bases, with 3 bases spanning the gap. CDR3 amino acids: CASSFGDTQYF. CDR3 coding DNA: TGTGCCAGCAGTTTTGGAGATACGCAGTATTTT.

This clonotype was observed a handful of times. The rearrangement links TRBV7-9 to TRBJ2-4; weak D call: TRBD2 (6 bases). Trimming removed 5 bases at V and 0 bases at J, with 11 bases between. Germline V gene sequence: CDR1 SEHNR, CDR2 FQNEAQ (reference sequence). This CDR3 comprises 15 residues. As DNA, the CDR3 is TGTGCCAGCAGCCTCGGAGGGATAGCCAAAAACATTCAGTACTTC. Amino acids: CASSLGGIAKNIQYF.

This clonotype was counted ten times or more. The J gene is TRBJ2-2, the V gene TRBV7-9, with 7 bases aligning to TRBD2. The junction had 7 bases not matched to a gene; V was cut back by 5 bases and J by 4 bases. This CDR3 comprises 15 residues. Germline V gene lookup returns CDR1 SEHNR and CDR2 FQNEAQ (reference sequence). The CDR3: CASSGREVVTGELFF. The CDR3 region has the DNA TGTGCCAGCAGCGGACGGGAGGTGGTCACCGGGGAGCTGTTTTTT.

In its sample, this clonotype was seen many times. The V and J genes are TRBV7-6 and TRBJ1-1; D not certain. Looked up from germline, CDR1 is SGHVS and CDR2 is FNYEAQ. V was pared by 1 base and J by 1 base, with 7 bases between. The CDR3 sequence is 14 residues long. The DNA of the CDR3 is TGTGCCAGCAGCTTAGGGCAGTCGAACACTGAAGCTTTCTTT. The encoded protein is CASSLGQSNTEAFF.